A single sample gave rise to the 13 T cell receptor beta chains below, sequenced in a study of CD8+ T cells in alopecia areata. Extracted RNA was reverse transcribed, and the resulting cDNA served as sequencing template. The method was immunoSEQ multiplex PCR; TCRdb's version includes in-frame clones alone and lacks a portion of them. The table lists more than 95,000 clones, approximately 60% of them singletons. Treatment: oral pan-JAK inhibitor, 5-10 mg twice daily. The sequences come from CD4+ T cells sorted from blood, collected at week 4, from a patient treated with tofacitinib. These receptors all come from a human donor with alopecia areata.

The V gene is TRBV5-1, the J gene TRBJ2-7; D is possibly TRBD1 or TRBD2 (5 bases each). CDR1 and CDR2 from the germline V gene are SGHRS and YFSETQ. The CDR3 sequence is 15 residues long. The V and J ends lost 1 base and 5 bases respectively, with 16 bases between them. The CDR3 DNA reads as TGCGCCAGCAGCTTGCCTCACGGGGAAGGGGACGAGCAGTACTTC. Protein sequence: CASSLPHGEGDEQYF.

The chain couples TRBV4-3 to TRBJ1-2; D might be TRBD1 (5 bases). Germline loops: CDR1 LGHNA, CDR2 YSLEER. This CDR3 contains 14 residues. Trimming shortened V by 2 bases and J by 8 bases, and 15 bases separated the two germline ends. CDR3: CASSQRDLRRGYTF. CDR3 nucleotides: TGCGCCAGCAGCCAAAGGGACCTCCGACGGGGCTACACCTTC.

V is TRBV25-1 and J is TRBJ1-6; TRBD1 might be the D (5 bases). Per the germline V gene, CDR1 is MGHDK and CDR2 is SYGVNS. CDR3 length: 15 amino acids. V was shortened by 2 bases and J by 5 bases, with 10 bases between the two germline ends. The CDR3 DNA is TGTGCCAGCAGTGAAATCGACAGAAATAATTCACCCCTCCACTTT. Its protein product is CASSEIDRNNSPLHF.

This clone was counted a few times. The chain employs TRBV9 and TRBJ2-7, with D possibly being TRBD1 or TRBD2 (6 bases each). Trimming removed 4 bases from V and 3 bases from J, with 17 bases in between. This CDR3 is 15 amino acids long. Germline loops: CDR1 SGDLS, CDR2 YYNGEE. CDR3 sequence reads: CASSPRGDGIYEQYF. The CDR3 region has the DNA TGTGCCAGCAGCCCGAGGGGGGACGGGATCTACGAGCAGTACTTC.

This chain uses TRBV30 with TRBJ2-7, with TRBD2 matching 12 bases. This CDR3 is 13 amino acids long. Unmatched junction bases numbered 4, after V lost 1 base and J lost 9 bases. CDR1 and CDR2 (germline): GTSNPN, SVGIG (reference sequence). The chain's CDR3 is CAWSGLAGARQYF. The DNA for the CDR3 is TGTGCCTGGAGTGGACTAGCGGGAGCTCGGCAGTACTTC.

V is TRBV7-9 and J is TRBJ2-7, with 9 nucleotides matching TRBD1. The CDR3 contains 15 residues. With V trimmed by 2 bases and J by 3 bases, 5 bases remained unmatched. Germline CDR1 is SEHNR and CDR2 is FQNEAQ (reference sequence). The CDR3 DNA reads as TGTGCCAGCAGCTTACCAGGGACAGGGAACTACGAGCAGTACTTC. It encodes CASSLPGTGNYEQYF.

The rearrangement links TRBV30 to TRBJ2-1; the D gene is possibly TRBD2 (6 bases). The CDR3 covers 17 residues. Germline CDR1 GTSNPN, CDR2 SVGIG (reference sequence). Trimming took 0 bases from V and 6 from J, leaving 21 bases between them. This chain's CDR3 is CAWSVLASAGLSNEQFF. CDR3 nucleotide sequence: TGTGCCTGGAGTGTGTTGGCTAGCGCCGGGCTCTCCAATGAGCAGTTCTTC.

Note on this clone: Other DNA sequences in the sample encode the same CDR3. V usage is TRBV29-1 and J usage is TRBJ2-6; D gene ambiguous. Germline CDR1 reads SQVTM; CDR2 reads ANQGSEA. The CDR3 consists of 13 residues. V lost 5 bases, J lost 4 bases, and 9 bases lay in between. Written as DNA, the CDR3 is TGCAGCGTTCTGGGGTCCGGGGCCAACGTCCTGACTTTC. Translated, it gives CSVLGSGANVLTF.

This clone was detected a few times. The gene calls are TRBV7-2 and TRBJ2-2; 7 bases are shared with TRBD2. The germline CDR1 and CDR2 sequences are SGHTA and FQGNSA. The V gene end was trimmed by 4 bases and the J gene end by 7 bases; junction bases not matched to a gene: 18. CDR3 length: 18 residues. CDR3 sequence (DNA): TGTGCCAGCAGCTCGCCTGGGAGCGAAGCGGGGATGATCGGGGAGCTGTTTTTT. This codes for CASSSPGSEAGMIGELFF.

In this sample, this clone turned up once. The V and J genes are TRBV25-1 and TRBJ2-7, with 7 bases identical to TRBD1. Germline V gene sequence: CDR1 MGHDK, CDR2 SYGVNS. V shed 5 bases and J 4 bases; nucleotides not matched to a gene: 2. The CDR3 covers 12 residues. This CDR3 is CASSLQGYEQYF. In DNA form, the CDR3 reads TGTGCCAGCAGTTTACAGGGGTACGAGCAGTACTTC.

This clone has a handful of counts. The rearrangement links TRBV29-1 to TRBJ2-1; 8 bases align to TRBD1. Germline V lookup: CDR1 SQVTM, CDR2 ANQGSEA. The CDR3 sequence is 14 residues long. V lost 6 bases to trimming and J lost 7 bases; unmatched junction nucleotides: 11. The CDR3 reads CSVNAWTGMNEQFF. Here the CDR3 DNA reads TGCAGCGTCAATGCCTGGACAGGGATGAATGAGCAGTTCTTC.

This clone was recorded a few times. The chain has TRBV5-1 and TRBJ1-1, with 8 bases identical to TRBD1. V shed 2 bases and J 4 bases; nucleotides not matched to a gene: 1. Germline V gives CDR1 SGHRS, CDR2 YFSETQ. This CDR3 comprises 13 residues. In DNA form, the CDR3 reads TGCGCCAGCAGCTTTACAGGGGGCACTGAAGCTTTCTTT. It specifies CASSFTGGTEAFF. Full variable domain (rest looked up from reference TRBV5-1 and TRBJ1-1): KAGVTQTPRYLIKTRGQQVTLSCSPISGHRSVSWYQQTPGQGLQFLFEYFSETQRNKGNFPGRFSGRQFSNSRSEMNVSTLELGDSALYLCASSFTGGTEAFFGQGTRLTVV.

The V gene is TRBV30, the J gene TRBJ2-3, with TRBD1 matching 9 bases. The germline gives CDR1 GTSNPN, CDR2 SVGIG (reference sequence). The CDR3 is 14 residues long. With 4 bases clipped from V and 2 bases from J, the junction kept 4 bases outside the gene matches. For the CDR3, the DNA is TGTGCCTGGAAAGGGACAGGGTACACAGATACGCAGTATTTT. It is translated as CAWKGTGYTDTQYF.